These 27 T cell receptor beta chains were sequenced from one sample in a study of T cell repertoires in cytomegalovirus infection. TCRdb fed the reads into MiXCR, producing one record per CDR3 protein. The sample records 250,000 to 300,000 distinct CDR3 sequences, roughly 13% being singletons. Sequences were obtained from PBMCs. These receptors originate from a human donor in good health (CMV status not recorded). Some clones in this sample may be carry-over from other donors' samples.

This clonotype has only a few counts. The chain carries TRBV12-3 or TRBV12-4 and TRBJ2-7; D is unresolved. The CDR3 covers 14 residues. Trimming shortened V by 2 bases and J by 7 bases, and 15 bases separated the two germline ends. CDR3 residues: CASSLQSLSVEQYF. DNA for the CDR3: TGTGCCAGCAGTTTACAGTCGCTTTCTGTGGAGCAGTACTTC.

As regards this clonotype: One base away lies a much larger clone, so this may be a sequencing read error. The conserved phenylalanine or tryptophan is not found at the CDR3 terminus, so this likely reflects a read error. The V call is TRBV2, the J call TRBJ2-7; no definite D call. Germline V gene data show CDR1 as SNHLY and CDR2 as FYNNEI. Trimming pared 3 bases from V and 6 bases from J, leaving 12 bases between. This CDR3 has 13 amino acids. The CDR3 reads CASSDVEAREQYL. In DNA, the CDR3 is TGTGCCAGCAGTGACGTGGAAGCCCGCGAGCAGTACTTA.

This clonotype has at least ten counts. The V gene is TRBV7-2, the J gene TRBJ2-7; D uncertain. The CDR3 covers 14 residues. Germline V gene sequence: CDR1 SGHTA, CDR2 FQGNSA. Trimming took off 0 bases at V and 1 base at J, with 7 bases between the two ends. Here the CDR3 DNA reads TGTGCCAGCAGCTTAGCGGCAAAGTCCTACGAGCAGTACTTC. The encoded protein is CASSLAAKSYEQYF.

This clonotype was observed at least ten times. The CDR3 DNA sequence: TGTGCCAGCAGCTCCCCCCCTTCGAGCGGGAGTGCTCGGGATACGCAGTATTTT. As protein: CASSSPPSSGSARDTQYF. The chain links TRBV7-2 to TRBJ2-3; 8 bases are shared with TRBD2. This CDR3 region has 18 residues. In germline, CDR1 is SGHTA, CDR2 FQGNSA. V shed 4 bases and J 6 bases; nucleotides not matched to a gene: 18.

The CDR3 DNA sequence: TGTGCCAGTAGCCCCACAGGGGGCACTAGCACAGATACGCAGTATTTT. It specifies CASSPTGGTSTDTQYF. The chain employs TRBV19 and TRBJ2-3, with 9 positions matching TRBD1. This CDR3 is 16 amino acids long. V gave up 6 bases and J gave up 0 bases; unmatched junction bases: 7. CDR1 and CDR2 (germline): LNHDA, SQIVND (reference sequence).

A single count supports this clonotype. The chain joins TRBV7-4 to TRBJ1-2; the D is unclear. CDR1 and CDR2 from the germline V gene are SGHVT and SQSDAQ. The V gene lost 5 bases and the J gene lost 2 bases, with 9 bases spanning the gap. This CDR3 contains 13 residues. The CDR3 spells CASSIERNYGYTF. The CDR3 DNA sequence: TGTGCCAGCAGCATAGAAAGAAACTATGGCTACACCTTC.

This clonotype was seen many times. The chain carries TRBV7-8 and TRBJ2-1; D is unresolved. The germline V gene has CDR1 SGHVS and CDR2 FQNEAQ. There are 14 residues in the CDR3. V was trimmed by 4 bases and J by 3 bases, leaving 10 bases between them. CDR3 DNA: TGTGCCAGCAGCTCGAGCATGCGCTACAATGAGCAGTTCTTC. This gives the protein CASSSSMRYNEQFF.

This clonotype was seen many times. J is TRBJ2-7 and V is TRBV11-2, with 7 bases aligning to TRBD1. CDR1 is SGHAT, CDR2 FQNNGV, per germline. V shed 5 bases, J shed 7 bases, and the junction held 11 bases outside the gene matches. The CDR3 is 14 amino acids. The chain's CDR3 is CASSAHRGMGEQYF. Here the CDR3 DNA reads TGTGCCAGCAGCGCCCACAGGGGAATGGGAGAGCAGTACTTC.

The chain carries TRBV24-1 and TRBJ2-1; no definite D call. Germline CDR1 KGHDR, CDR2 SFDVKD. Deletions cut 4 bases from V and 8 bases from J, with 8 bases between. This CDR3 comprises 12 residues. This chain's CDR3 is CATSDTDHEQFF. The DNA of the CDR3 is TGTGCCACCAGTGACACAGATCATGAGCAGTTCTTC.

The CDR3 DNA follows: TGTGCCAGCAGTTTAGGTACTAGGACAAAGCAGTTCTTC. It encodes CASSLGTRTKQFF. The rearrangement joins TRBV28 to TRBJ2-1, with D perhaps being TRBD1 or TRBD2 (5 bases each). This CDR3 is built from 13 residues. Germline V gives CDR1 MDHEN, CDR2 SYDVKM. V was pared by 2 bases and J by 11 bases, with 13 bases between. The whole variable domain, remainder taken from reference TRBV28 and TRBJ2-1, is DVKVTQSSRYLVKRTGEKVFLECVQDMDHENMFWYRQDPGLGLRLIYFSYDVKMKEKGDIPEGYSVSREKKERFSLILESASTNQTSMYLCASSLGTRTKQFFGPGTRLTVL.

The V gene is TRBV5-5, the J gene TRBJ2-1; the match to TRBD2 covers 8 bases. The CDR3 consists of 15 residues. V gave up 4 bases and J gave up 1 base; unmatched junction bases: 4. Germline V gene data show CDR1 as SGHKS and CDR2 as YYEKEE (reference sequence). CDR3 residues: CASSREGLSYNEQFF. CDR3 coding DNA: TGTGCCAGCAGCCGGGAGGGGCTATCCTACAATGAGCAGTTCTTC.

The sample holds many counts of this clonotype. The chain recombines TRBV6-2 or TRBV6-3 with TRBJ2-1, with TRBD2 matching 10 bases. Per the germline V gene, CDR1 is MNHEY and CDR2 is SVGEGT. The CDR3 runs 15 residues. Germline trimming cut 10 bases from V and 6 bases from J; bases unmatched to any gene: 12. The CDR3 coding sequence is TGTGCCAACTCACACAAGCGGGAGGGCCTCAATGAGCAGTTCTTC. Its translation: CANSHKREGLNEQFF.

This clonotype was detected ten times or more. This chain uses TRBV7-3 with TRBJ2-3; D gene unclear. Per germline, CDR1 SGHTA and CDR2 FQGTGA. V lost 3 bases and J lost 2, with 12 bases in between. This CDR3 spans 15 amino acids. CDR3 sequence reads: CASSFDQTNTDTQYF. The CDR3 DNA follows: TGTGCCAGCAGCTTTGACCAGACCAACACAGATACGCAGTATTTT.

In its sample, this clonotype was seen many times. The chain joins TRBV12-3 or TRBV12-4 to TRBJ1-5; D unclear. Trimming removed 2 bases at V and 7 bases at J, with 9 bases between. This CDR3 has 13 residues. The CDR3 region is CASSLSWEQPQHF. CDR3 DNA sequence: TGTGCCAGCAGTTTATCTTGGGAGCAGCCCCAGCATTTT.

V gene TRBV19 combines with J gene TRBJ1-1; D call uncertain. CDR3 length: 14 amino acids. V shed 5 bases and J shed 2 bases, with 12 bases lying between them. Germline CDR1 LNHDA, CDR2 SQIVND (reference sequence). CDR3 sequence (DNA): TGTGCCAGTAGTCCCCGGGCTTCCAACACTGAAGCTTTCTTT. It specifies CASSPRASNTEAFF.

This clonotype showed up many times. The rearrangement links TRBV6-1 to TRBJ1-5, with 9 bases lining up with TRBD1. V gave up 6 bases and J gave up 0 bases; unmatched junction bases: 6. Germline CDR1 MNHNS, CDR2 SASEGT. The CDR3 has 16 residues. The CDR3: CASSRTGANSNQPQHF. The CDR3 region has the DNA TGTGCCAGCAGCCGGACAGGGGCTAATAGCAATCAGCCCCAGCATTTT.

This chain uses TRBV14 with TRBJ1-4; weak D call: TRBD1 (5 bases). V was clipped by 5 bases and J by 2 bases, with 12 bases between them. CDR3 size: 15 residues. CDR1 is SGHDN, CDR2 FVKESK, per germline. CDR3 in DNA: TGTGCCAGCAGCAGAGCTGGGACGACTAATGAAAAACTGTTTTTT. Amino acids: CASSRAGTTNEKLFF.

For the CDR3, the DNA is TGTGCCAGCAGCTTAATGGCTAGCGGGGGCGGGACCCAGTACTTC. It specifies CASSLMASGGGTQYF. The gene calls are TRBV7-3 and TRBJ2-5; 10 bases agree with TRBD2. Germline values: CDR1 SGHTA, CDR2 FQGTGA. Germline trimming cut 1 base from V and 7 bases from J; bases unmatched to any gene: 6. The CDR3 is 15 residues long.

This clonotype was recorded a few times. The J gene is TRBJ2-3, the V gene TRBV19; 8 nucleotides align to TRBD1. CDR1 is LNHDA and CDR2 is SQIVND in the germline V gene (reference sequence). The CDR3 runs to 15 residues. V gave up 5 bases and J gave up 2 bases; unmatched junction bases: 6. CDR3 nucleotides: TGTGCCAGTAGTCCTCGGACAGGGCTCACAGATACGCAGTATTTT. Translated: CASSPRTGLTDTQYF.

The chain carries TRBV18 and TRBJ2-2, with 11 nucleotides matching TRBD2. The CDR3 is made up of 16 amino acids. CDR1 is KGHSH, CDR2 LQKENI, per germline. The junction had 5 bases not matched to a gene; V was cut back by 5 bases and J by 3 bases. The CDR3 DNA sequence: TGTGCCAGCTCAACAACTAGCGGGGGCTACACCGGGGAGCTGTTTTTT. Its protein is CASSTTSGGYTGELFF.

At least ten counts were recorded for this clonotype. The gene calls are TRBV7-2 and TRBJ2-7, with a possible D match to TRBD2 (6 bases). The germline V and J ends were trimmed by 7 bases and 2 bases, with 12 bases remaining between them. The CDR3 is 13 amino acids. Germline values: CDR1 SGHTA, CDR2 FQGNSA. The CDR3 loop reads CASMLSGAYEQYF. CDR3 coding DNA: TGTGCCAGCATGCTCTCGGGGGCCTACGAGCAGTACTTC.

This clonotype was counted many times. The chain joins TRBV6-4 to TRBJ2-1, with D tentatively TRBD1 or TRBD2 (6 bases each). With 3 bases removed from V and 7 bases from J, the gap between germline ends came to 16 bases. The germline V gene encodes CDR1 MRHNA and CDR2 SNTAGT. The length of the CDR3 is 15 residues. The CDR3 sequence is CASSESSGGGNEQFF. The CDR3 nucleotides read TGTGCCAGCAGTGAAAGTAGCGGAGGGGGAAATGAGCAGTTCTTC.

Details on this clonotype: Just one base apart from a much larger clone, this may be a read error. The chain joins TRBV28 to TRBJ2-5; D ambiguous. CDR1 and CDR2 from the germline V gene are MDHEN and SYDVKM. The CDR3 loop spans 12 amino acids. CDR3 sequence: CASSLPQETQHF. Written as DNA, the CDR3 is TGTGCCAGCAGTTTACCTCAAGAGACCCAGCACTTC.

Of note for this clonotype: A read error may be the cause here, since a much bigger clone is one base away. CDR3 residues: CASRQGQGGETQYF. The DNA for the CDR3 is TGCGCCAGCAGACAAGGACAGGGCGGGGAGACCCAGTACTTC. The chain has TRBV4-1 and TRBJ2-5; 8 bases line up with TRBD1. The CDR3 has 14 amino acids. Germline lookup yields CDR1 MGHRA and CDR2 YSYEKL.

This clonotype was counted ten times or more. V is TRBV7-9 and J is TRBJ1-6; D is perhaps TRBD1 (5 bases). CDR1 is SEHNR and CDR2 is FQNEAQ in the germline V gene (reference sequence). This CDR3 is built from 12 residues. Trimming shortened V by 5 bases and J by 18 bases, and 17 bases separated the two germline ends. The CDR3 protein is CASSVGPNLSHF. In nucleotides, the CDR3 is TGTGCCAGCAGCGTGGGACCCAACCTCTCCCACTTT.

There are a few counts of this clonotype. J is TRBJ2-7 and V is TRBV7-6; maybe TRBD2 (6 bases). The germline CDR1 and CDR2 sequences are SGHVS and FNYEAQ. There are 14 residues in the CDR3. The germline V and J ends were trimmed by 2 bases and 3 bases, with 11 bases remaining between them. CDR3 residues: CASSLLWEDYEQYF. CDR3 sequence (DNA): TGTGCCAGCAGCTTACTCTGGGAGGACTACGAGCAGTACTTC.

This clonotype was seen only a few times. The gene calls are TRBV20-1 and TRBJ2-3; D is unresolved. V gave up 1 base and J gave up 2 bases, with 10 bases separating them. This CDR3 comprises 14 residues. Germline CDR1 DFQATT, CDR2 SNEGSKA (reference sequence). This chain's CDR3 is CSARVGVPTDTQYF. The CDR3 DNA sequence: TGCAGTGCTAGAGTCGGCGTACCCACAGATACGCAGTATTTT.